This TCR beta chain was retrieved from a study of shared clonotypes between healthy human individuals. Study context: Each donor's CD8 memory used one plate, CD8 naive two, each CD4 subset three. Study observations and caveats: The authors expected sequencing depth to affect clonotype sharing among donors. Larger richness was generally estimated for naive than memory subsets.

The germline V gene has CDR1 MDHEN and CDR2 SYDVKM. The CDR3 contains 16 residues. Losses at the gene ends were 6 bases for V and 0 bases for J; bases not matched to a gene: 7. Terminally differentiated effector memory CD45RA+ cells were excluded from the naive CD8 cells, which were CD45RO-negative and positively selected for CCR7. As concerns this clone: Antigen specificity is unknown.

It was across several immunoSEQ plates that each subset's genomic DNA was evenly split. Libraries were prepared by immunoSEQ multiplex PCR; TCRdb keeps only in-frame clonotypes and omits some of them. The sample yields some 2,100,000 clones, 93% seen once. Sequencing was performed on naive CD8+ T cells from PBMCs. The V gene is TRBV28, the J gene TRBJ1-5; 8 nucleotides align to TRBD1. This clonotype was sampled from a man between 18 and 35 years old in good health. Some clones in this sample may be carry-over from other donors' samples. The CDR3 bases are TGTGCCAGCAGCCTCGGACAGGGCTATAGCAATCAGCCCCAGCATTTT. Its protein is CASSLGQGYSNQPQHF.